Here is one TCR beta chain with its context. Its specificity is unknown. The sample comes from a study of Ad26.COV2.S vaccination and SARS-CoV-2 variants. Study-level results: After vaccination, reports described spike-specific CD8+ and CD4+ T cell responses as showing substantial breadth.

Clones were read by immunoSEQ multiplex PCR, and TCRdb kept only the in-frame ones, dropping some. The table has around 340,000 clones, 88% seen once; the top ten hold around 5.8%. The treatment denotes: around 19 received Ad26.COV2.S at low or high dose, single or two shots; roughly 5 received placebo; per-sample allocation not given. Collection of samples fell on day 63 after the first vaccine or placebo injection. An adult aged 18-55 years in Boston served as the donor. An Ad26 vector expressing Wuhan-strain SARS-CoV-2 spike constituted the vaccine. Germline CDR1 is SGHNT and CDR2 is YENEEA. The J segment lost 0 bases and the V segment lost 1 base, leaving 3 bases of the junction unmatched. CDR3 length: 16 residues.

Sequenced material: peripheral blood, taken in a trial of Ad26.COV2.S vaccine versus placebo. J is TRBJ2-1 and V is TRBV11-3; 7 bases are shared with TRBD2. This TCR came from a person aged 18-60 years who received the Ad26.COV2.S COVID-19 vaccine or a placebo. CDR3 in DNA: TGTGCCAGCAGCTTAGCGGGGGGTGACTCCTACAATGAGCAGTTCTTC. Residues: CASSLAGGDSYNEQFF.